Following are 2 T cell receptor beta chains from one sample sequenced in a study of cytomegalovirus exposure and HLA in healthy donors. 60 Vbeta and 13 Jbeta primers were used in PCR. Assay: immunoSEQ multiplex PCR; the TCRdb copy retains only in-frame clones and omits some. Here the sample spans about 150,000 clones, 80% being singletons. Sequencing input: PBMCs. The receptors originated from a man aged 25 to 45 in good health and CMV-seropositive.

The rearrangement joins TRBV25-1 to TRBJ2-5; the match to TRBD2 covers 11 bases. This CDR3 contains 16 residues. The V segment lost 0 bases and the J segment 4 bases; nucleotides outside the gene matches: 4. Germline-derived CDR1 and CDR2 are MGHDK and SYGVNS. CDR3 amino acids: CASSEYSGRARETQYF. The CDR3 region has the DNA TGTGCCAGCAGTGAATATAGCGGGAGGGCCAGAGAGACCCAGTACTTC. The full variable domain, completed using reference TRBV25-1 and TRBJ2-5, is EADIYQTPRYLVIGTGKKITLECSQTMGHDKMYWYQQDPGMELHLIHYSYGVNSTEKGDLSSESTVSRIRTEHFPLTLESARPSHTSQYLCASSEYSGRARETQYFGPGTRLLVL.

The chain combines TRBV4-2 with TRBJ1-3; D remains unclear. V lost 1 base to trimming and J lost 4 bases, with 8 bases between them. Germline CDR1 and CDR2: LGHNA and YNFKEQ. The CDR3 covers 14 residues. CDR3 residues: CASSQGGLGNTIYF. CDR3 nucleotide sequence: TGTGCCAGCAGCCAAGGAGGGCTCGGAAACACCATATATTTT.